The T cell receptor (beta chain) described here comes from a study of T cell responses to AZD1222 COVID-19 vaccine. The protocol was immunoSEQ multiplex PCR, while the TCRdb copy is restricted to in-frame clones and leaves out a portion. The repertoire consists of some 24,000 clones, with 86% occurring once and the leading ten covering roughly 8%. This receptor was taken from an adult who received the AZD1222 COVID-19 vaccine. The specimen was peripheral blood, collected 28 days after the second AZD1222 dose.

The CDR3, as DNA: TGCGCCAGCAGCCCTCCGCTCTCCGAAGGGGAGACCCAGTACTTC. It is translated as CASSPPLSEGETQYF. The chain joins TRBV5-1 to TRBJ2-5; no definite D call. V was shortened by 4 bases and J by 5 bases, with 18 bases between the two germline ends. Looked up from germline, CDR1 is SGHRS and CDR2 is YFSETQ. This CDR3 contains 15 residues.